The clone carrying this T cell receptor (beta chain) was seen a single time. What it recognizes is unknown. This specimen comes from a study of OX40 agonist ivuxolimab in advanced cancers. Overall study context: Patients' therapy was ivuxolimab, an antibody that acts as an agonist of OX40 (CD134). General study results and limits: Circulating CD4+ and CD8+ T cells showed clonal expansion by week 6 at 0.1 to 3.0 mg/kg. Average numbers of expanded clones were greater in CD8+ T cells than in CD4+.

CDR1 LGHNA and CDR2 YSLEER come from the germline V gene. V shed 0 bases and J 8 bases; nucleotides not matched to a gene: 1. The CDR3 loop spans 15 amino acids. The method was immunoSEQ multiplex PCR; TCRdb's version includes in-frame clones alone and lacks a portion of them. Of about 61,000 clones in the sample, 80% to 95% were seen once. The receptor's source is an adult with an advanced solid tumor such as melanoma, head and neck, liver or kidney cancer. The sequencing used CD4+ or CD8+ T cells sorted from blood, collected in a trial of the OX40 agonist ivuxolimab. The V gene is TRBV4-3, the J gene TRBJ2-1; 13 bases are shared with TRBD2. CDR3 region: CASSQDGTSGDEQFF. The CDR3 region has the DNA TGCGCCAGCAGCCAAGACGGGACTAGCGGGGATGAGCAGTTCTTC.